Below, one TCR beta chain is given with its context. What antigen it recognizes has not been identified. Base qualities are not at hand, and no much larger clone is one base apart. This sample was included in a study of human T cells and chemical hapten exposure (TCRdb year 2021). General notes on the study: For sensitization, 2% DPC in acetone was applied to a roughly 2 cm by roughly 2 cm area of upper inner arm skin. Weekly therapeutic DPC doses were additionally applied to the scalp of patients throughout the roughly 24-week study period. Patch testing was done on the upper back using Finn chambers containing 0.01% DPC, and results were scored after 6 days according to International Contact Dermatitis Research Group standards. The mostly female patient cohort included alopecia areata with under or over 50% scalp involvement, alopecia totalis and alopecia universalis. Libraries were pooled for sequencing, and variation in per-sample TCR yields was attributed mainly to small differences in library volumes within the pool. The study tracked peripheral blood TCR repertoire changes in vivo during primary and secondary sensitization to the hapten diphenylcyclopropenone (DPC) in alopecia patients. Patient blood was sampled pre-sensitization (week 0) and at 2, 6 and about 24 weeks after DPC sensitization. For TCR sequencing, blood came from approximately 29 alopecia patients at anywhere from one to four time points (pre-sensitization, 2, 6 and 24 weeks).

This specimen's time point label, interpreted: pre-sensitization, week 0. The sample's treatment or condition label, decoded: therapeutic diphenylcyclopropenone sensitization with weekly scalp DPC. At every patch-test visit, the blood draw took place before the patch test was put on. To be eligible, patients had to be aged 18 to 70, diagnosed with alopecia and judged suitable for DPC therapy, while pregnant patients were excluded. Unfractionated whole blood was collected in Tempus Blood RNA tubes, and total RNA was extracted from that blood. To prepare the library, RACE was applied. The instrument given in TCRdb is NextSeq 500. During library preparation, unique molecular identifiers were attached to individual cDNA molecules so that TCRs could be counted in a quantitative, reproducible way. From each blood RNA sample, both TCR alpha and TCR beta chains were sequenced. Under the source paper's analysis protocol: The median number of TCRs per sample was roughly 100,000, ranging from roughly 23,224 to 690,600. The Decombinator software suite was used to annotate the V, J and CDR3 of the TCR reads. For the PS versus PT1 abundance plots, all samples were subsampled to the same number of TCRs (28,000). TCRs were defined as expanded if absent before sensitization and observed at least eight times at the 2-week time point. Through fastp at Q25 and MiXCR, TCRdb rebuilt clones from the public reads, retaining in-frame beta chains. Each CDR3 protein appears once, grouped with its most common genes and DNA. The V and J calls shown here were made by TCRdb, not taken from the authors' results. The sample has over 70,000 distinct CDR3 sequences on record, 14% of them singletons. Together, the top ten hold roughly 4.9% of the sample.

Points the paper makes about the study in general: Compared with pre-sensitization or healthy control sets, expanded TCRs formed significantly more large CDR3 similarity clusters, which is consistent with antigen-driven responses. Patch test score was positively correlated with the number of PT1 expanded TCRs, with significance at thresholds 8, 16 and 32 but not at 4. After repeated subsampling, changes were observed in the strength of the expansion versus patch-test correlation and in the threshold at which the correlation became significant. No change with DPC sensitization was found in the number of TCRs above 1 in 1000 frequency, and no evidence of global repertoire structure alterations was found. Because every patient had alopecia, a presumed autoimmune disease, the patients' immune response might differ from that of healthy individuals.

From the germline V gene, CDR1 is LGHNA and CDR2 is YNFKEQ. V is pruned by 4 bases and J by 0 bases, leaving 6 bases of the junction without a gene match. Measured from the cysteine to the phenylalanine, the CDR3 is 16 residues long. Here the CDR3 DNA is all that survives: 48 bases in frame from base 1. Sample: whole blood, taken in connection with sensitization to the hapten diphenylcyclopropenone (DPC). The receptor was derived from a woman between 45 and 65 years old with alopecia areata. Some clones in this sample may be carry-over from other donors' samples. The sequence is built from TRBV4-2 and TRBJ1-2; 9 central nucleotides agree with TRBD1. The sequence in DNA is TGTGCCAGCAGCCTTTGGACAGGGGCGACTAACTATGGCTACACCTTC. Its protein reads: CASSLWTGATNYGYTF.